Reported below is one T cell receptor (beta chain). As yet, its antigen is unknown. The CDR3 runs to 14 residues. The germline CDR1 and CDR2 sequences are SGHRS and YFSETQ. The V end lost 4 bases, the J end lost 4 bases, and 15 bases lay between the germline ends. Analysis merged second doses at about 4 or about 12 weeks. The data were obtained in a study of T cell responses to AZD1222 COVID-19 vaccine. Study-level results: Spike-wide coverage was observed for vaccine-associated CD4 TCRs, with dominant responses at 160-218 and 743-854. The number of AZD1222 recipients seropositive at baseline was only five to seven.

Profiling relied on immunoSEQ multiplex PCR, and the TCRdb table lists in-frame clones only, not all of them. The table lists some 200,000 clones, 93% of them singletons. The clonotype comes from an adult who received the AZD1222 COVID-19 vaccine. The chain has TRBV5-1 and TRBJ2-7; tentatively, D is TRBD1 or TRBD2 (6 bases each). The specimen was peripheral blood, collected 28 days after the second AZD1222 dose. Written as DNA, the CDR3 is TGCGCCAGCAGCCGGACAGAGGGGAGGTACGAGCAGTACTTC. This gives the protein CASSRTEGRYEQYF.